Many counts were recorded for the clone carrying this T cell receptor (beta chain). What it recognizes is unknown. Distinct nucleotide sequences in the sample also encode this CDR3. These data are taken from a study of metastatic and nonmetastatic thyroid tumors. Study background: Repertoire data that came from the blood and tumor or nodule tissue of malignant and benign thyroid patients were compared.

Prior to thyroid surgery, none of the patients had received any treatment. Study conclusions and caveats: Patients with malignant thyroid tumors reportedly had significantly higher TCR beta diversity than those with benign nodules, in blood and tumor.

In the source study's methods: Construction of a distant-metastasis classifier for papillary thyroid cancer relied on CDR3 differences across clinicopathological groups. MiXCR reprocessed the PCR reads for TCRdb. TCRdb's processing, not the study's, gives the V and J calls here. The sample lists about 93,000 clones; roughly 13% were seen once. Sample: blood. The receptor comes from a female donor with papillary thyroid cancer or a benign thyroid nodule (not recorded which). Some clones in this sample may be carry-over from other donors' samples.

CDR3 bases: TGTGCCAGCAGTTCAATGGACAGGGAGGATGAGCAGTTCTTC. Translated, it gives CASSSMDREDEQFF. V is TRBV28 and J is TRBJ2-1, with TRBD1 matching 8 bases. CDR1 is MDHEN, CDR2 SYDVKM, per germline. The CDR3 consists of 14 residues. V was clipped by 4 bases and J by 8 bases; unmatched bases: 7.